A selection of T cell receptor beta chains follows, all from one sample in a study of human T cells and chemical hapten exposure. Each CDR3 protein gets one entry after TCRdb re-called the RACE reads with MiXCR. The sample includes about 190,000 distinct CDR3 sequences, roughly a quarter of them seen just once. Material: whole blood, obtained in connection with sensitization to the hapten diphenylcyclopropenone (DPC). Receptors originate from a woman between 40 and 55 years old with alopecia areata. Some clones in this sample may be carry-over from other donors' samples. CDR3s include the opening cysteine and the closing phenylalanine or tryptophan. A D gene is named only where the DNA matches it firmly. Clone size is stated in some rows and not others, as once, few, many or a class when expanded.

v_gene	abundance	j_gene	d_gene	CDR3aa	CDR3nt
TRBV20-1	NA	TRBJ2-4	NA	CSARGNRALRHGNIQYF	TGCAGTGCTAGGGGAAACCGGGCCCTAAGGCATGGAAACATTCAGTACTTC
TRBV27	few	TRBJ1-3	NA	CASSFGGTGLGNTIYF	TGTGCCAGCAGTTTTGGGGGTACGGGATTAGGGAACACCATATATTTT
TRBV7-9	few	TRBJ1-2	NA	CASSLAHVEYGYTF	TGTGCCAGCAGCTTAGCTCATGTAGAGTATGGCTACACCTTC
TRBV5-5	NA	TRBJ1-1	NA	CASSFLSGEEAFF	TGTGCCAGCAGCTTCCTCTCCGGGGAGGAAGCTTTCTTT
TRBV4-2	NA	TRBJ2-1	TRBD2	CASSQDWILAGGDNEQFF	TGTGCCAGCAGCCAAGATTGGATTCTAGCGGGAGGGGACAATGAGCAGTTCTTC
TRBV24-1	NA	TRBJ2-3	TRBD2	CATSEPPGSGQDTQYF	TGTGCCACCAGTGAACCCCCCGGTAGCGGGCAAGATACGCAGTATTTT
TRBV12-3/TRBV12-4	NA	TRBJ2-3	NA	CASSNLATDTQYF	TGTGCCAGCAGTAACCTAGCTACAGATACGCAGTATTTT
TRBV6-5	few	TRBJ2-2	TRBD1	CASSYTGQGTGELFF	TGTGCCAGCAGTTACACGGGACAGGGCACCGGGGAGCTGTTTTTT
TRBV27	NA	TRBJ2-3	TRBD2	CASSQKGGRETDTQYF	TGTGCCAGCAGTCAGAAGGGCGGGAGAGAAACAGATACGCAGTATTTT
TRBV6-4	NA	TRBJ1-2	NA	CASSPWGGYGYTF	TGTGCCAGCAGTCCCTGGGGGGGCTATGGCTACACCTTC
TRBV6-1	NA	TRBJ2-4	NA	CASSRNIQYF	TGTGCCAGCAGTCGGAACATTCAGTACTTC
TRBV5-1	few	TRBJ1-5	TRBD1	CASSSGTESNQPQHF	TGCGCCAGCAGCTCCGGGACAGAAAGCAATCAGCCCCAGCATTTT
TRBV10-3	few	TRBJ2-7	TRBD2	CAISESPGGPTGEQYF	TGTGCCATCAGTGAGTCCCCGGGAGGGCCTACGGGGGAGCAGTACTTC
TRBV6-2/TRBV6-3	NA	TRBJ1-5	NA	CASRRQPSNQPQHF	TGTGCCAGCAGACGACAACCTAGCAATCAGCCCCAGCATTTT
TRBV28	many	TRBJ2-5	NA	CASSLTKETQYF	TGTGCCAGCAGTTTGACCAAGGAGACCCAGTACTTC
TRBV29-1	NA	TRBJ1-1	NA	CSAIAGVPEAFF	TGCAGCGCCATTGCGGGGGTCCCTGAAGCTTTCTTT
TRBV14	few	TRBJ2-3	NA	CASSQVPSGGTQYF	TGTGCCAGCAGCCAAGTGCCTAGTGGCGGAACGCAGTATTTT
TRBV24-1	NA	TRBJ2-2	NA	CATSDVLGSGVSTGELFF	TGTGCCACCAGTGATGTTCTAGGGTCGGGTGTTAGCACCGGGGAGCTGTTTTTT
TRBV19	few	TRBJ2-4	NA	CASSIQGPPLAKNIQYF	TGTGCCAGTAGTATACAGGGACCACCTTTAGCCAAAAACATTCAGTACTTC
TRBV24-1	many	TRBJ2-5	TRBD2	CATGRGGGGAQYF	TGTGCCACCGGTCGAGGAGGCGGGGGAGCCCAGTACTTC
TRBV12-3/TRBV12-4	NA	TRBJ1-2	NA	CASSFGGYTF	TGTGCCAGCAGTTTCGGAGGCTACACCTTC
TRBV4-3	NA	TRBJ1-5	NA	CASSQGGADYSNQPQHF	TGCGCCAGCAGCCAAGGGGGTGCAGATTATAGCAATCAGCCCCAGCATTTT
TRBV5-1	NA	TRBJ2-3	NA	CASSLEIRADTQYF	TGCGCCAGCAGCTTGGAAATCAGAGCAGATACGCAGTATTTT
TRBV5-5	NA	TRBJ1-5	TRBD1	CASSLVGGAGQPQHF	TGTGCCAGCAGCTTGGTAGGGGGCGCGGGTCAGCCCCAGCATTTT
TRBV29-1	NA	TRBJ1-2	NA	CSVVGQRGNYGYTF	TGCAGCGTTGTAGGACAGCGCGGAAACTATGGCTACACCTTC
TRBV4-3	few	TRBJ2-2	NA	CASSQVSARNTGELFF	TGCGCCAGCAGCCAGGTGTCCGCAAGGAACACCGGGGAGCTGTTTTTT
TRBV27	few	TRBJ1-5	NA	CATLPYSAGISNQPQHF	TGTGCCACCCTGCCTTATTCTGCGGGGATTAGCAATCAGCCCCAGCATTTT
TRBV7-8	NA	TRBJ1-2	NA	CASSLGDGDGYTF	TGTGCCAGCAGCTTAGGGGACGGGGATGGCTACACCTTC
TRBV5-1	few	TRBJ2-5	NA	CASRLGSFEQETQYF	TGCGCCAGCAGGTTGGGGTCCTTCGAGCAAGAGACCCAGTACTTC
TRBV6-2/TRBV6-3	few	TRBJ2-7	NA	CASNAGQLSSYEQYF	TGTGCCAGCAACGCGGGACAGTTAAGCTCCTACGAGCAGTACTTC
TRBV5-6	few	TRBJ2-3	TRBD2	CASSLLAAFFTDTQYF	TGTGCCAGCAGCCTACTAGCGGCCTTTTTCACAGATACGCAGTATTTT
TRBV15	many	TRBJ2-5	NA	CATSRDVRVAQETQYF	TGTGCCACCAGCAGAGATGTTCGGGTAGCCCAAGAGACCCAGTACTTC